These 32 T cell receptor beta chains were all obtained from the same sample, sequenced in a study of CD4+ T cells in melanoma. Here immunoSEQ multiplex PCR was the method, and the copy in TCRdb shows in-frame clones only, minus some. The top ten hold 8.9% of the sample, which has roughly 12,000 clones, about 70% seen once. What was sequenced was cells from a culture (not recorded whether cultured in vitro). The receptors shown here come from a human donor with melanoma.

The chain couples TRBV18 to TRBJ1-2, with 7 positions matching TRBD1. There are 14 residues in the CDR3. V was clipped by 4 bases and J by 6 bases; unmatched bases: 8. Germline CDR1 reads KGHSH; CDR2 reads LQKENI. CDR3 amino acids: CASSLRQGIDGYTF. In DNA form, the CDR3 reads TGTGCCAGCTCACTACGACAGGGTATCGATGGCTACACCTTC.

The V gene is TRBV2, the J gene TRBJ1-4, with 9 nucleotides matching TRBD1. The CDR3 has 14 amino acids. Germline CDR1 is SNHLY and CDR2 is FYNNEI. Trimming at V came to 6 bases and at J to 6 bases, leaving 5 bases not matched to a gene. Here the CDR3 DNA reads TGTGCCAGCAGGAGACAGGGGGTGGATGAAAAACTGTTTTTT. This translates into CASRRQGVDEKLFF.

The chain carries TRBV18 and TRBJ2-7, with 8 bases matching TRBD1. J gave up 6 bases and V 1 base, and 2 bases lay outside the gene matches. The CDR3 extends over 13 amino acids. Germline V gene sequence: CDR1 KGHSH, CDR2 LQKENI. The CDR3 is CASSPLTGAEQYF. The CDR3 bases are TGTGCCAGCTCACCACTGACAGGGGCCGAGCAGTACTTC. The full variable domain, with the rest looked up from reference TRBV18 and TRBJ2-7, is NAGVMQNPRHLVRRRGQEARLRCSPMKGHSHVYWYRQLPEEGLKFMVYLQKENIIDESGMPKERFSAEFPKEGPSILRIQQVVRGDSAAYFCASSPLTGAEQYFGPGTRLTVT.

The CDR3 sequence: CASSEGHPPDTQYF. The CDR3 DNA sequence: TGTGCCAGCAGTGAAGGGCACCCACCAGATACGCAGTATTTT. The chain couples TRBV2 to TRBJ2-3; D call uncertain. Germline V CDR1 and CDR2: SNHLY, FYNNEI. The V and J ends lost 1 base and 4 bases respectively, with 9 bases between them. This CDR3 comprises 14 residues.

This clone was seen more than once but under ten times. The chain is built from TRBV27 and TRBJ1-4; D remains unclear. V lost 4 bases and J 5 bases, leaving 14 bases between the germline ends. Germline values: CDR1 MNHEY, CDR2 SMNVEV (reference sequence). The CDR3 has 15 residues. CDR3 in amino acids: CASSSRRVGNEKLFF. The DNA of the CDR3 is TGTGCCAGCAGTTCCCGACGAGTAGGGAATGAAAAACTGTTTTTT.

The V gene is TRBV7-6, the J gene TRBJ1-3, with D perhaps TRBD1 (5 bases). The V end lost 0 bases, the J end lost 0 bases, and 12 bases lay between the germline ends. Germline loops: CDR1 SGHVS, CDR2 FNYEAQ. This CDR3 region has 17 residues. This CDR3 is CASSLAPGPSSGNTIYF. CDR3 DNA: TGTGCCAGCAGCTTAGCCCCGGGGCCCAGCTCTGGAAACACCATATATTTT.

The rearrangement joins TRBV5-6 to TRBJ2-7; D is possibly TRBD2 (5 bases). Deletions cut 5 bases from V and 0 bases from J, with 12 bases between. The CDR3 extends over 14 amino acids. Germline V lookup: CDR1 SGHDT, CDR2 YYEEEE. CDR3 bases: TGTGCCAGCAGTGGCGGGTTGAACTCCTACGAGCAGTACTTC. Its translation is CASSGGLNSYEQYF.

In its sample, this clone ranks as large. The chain employs TRBV6-5 and TRBJ1-1; 7 bases are a match to TRBD1. CDR1 is MNHEY, CDR2 SVGAGI, per germline. The trim removed 3 bases at V and 6 bases at J, leaving 7 bases unmatched. The length of the CDR3 is 14 residues. CDR3 region: CASSYSTGESEAFF. As DNA, the CDR3 is TGTGCCAGCAGTTATTCAACAGGGGAGTCTGAAGCTTTCTTT.

Only one count was recorded for this clone. The chain combines TRBV2 with TRBJ2-3, with 10 bases identical to TRBD2. V shed 5 bases, J shed 1 base, and the junction held 3 bases outside the gene matches. The length of the CDR3 is 15 residues. In germline, CDR1 is SNHLY, CDR2 FYNNEI. CDR3 DNA: TGTGCCAGCAGTTCCCTAGCGGGGGGCACAGATACGCAGTATTTT. Translating it yields CASSSLAGGTDTQYF. Together with reference TRBV2 and TRBJ2-3, the CDR3 gives the full variable domain: EPEVTQTPSHQVTQMGQEVILRCVPISNHLYFYWYRQILGQKVEFLVSFYNNEISEKSEIFDDQFSVERPDGSNFTLKIRSTKLEDSAMYFCASSSLAGGTDTQYFGPGTRLTVL.

The V gene is TRBV12-5, the J gene TRBJ2-1; 10 positions match TRBD2. The CDR3 runs to 17 residues. CDR1 and CDR2 from the germline V gene are LGHNT and FRNRAP. V lost 5 bases and J lost 10; bases outside the gene matches: 17. CDR3 nucleotides: TGTGCTAGTGGTGGGGGGGCGCTAGCGGGAGACCGCAGCGAGCAGTTCTTC. Translating it yields CASGGGALAGDRSEQFF. Supplemented by reference TRBV12-5 and TRBJ2-1, the full variable domain reads DARVTQTPRHKVTEMGQEVTMRCQPILGHNTVFWYRQTMMQGLELLAYFRNRAPLDDSGMPKDRFSAEMPDATLATLKIQPSEPRDSAVYFCASGGGALAGDRSEQFFGPGTRLTVL.

The chain is built from TRBV19 and TRBJ2-7; perhaps TRBD1 as D (5 bases). Per germline, CDR1 LNHDA and CDR2 SQIVND (reference sequence). Trimming took 4 bases from V and 3 from J, leaving 13 bases between them. This CDR3 is built from 14 residues. This CDR3 reads CASSRVGRGYEQYF. For the CDR3, the DNA is TGTGCCAGTAGTAGAGTCGGAAGGGGCTACGAGCAGTACTTC.

This clone has just a few counts. This chain uses TRBV5-1 with TRBJ1-6; 8 bases fit TRBD1. The CDR3 sequence is 17 residues long. Germline V CDR1 and CDR2: SGHRS, YFSETQ. Germline trimming cut 3 bases from V and 0 bases from J; bases unmatched to any gene: 5. The CDR3: CASSYGQGDSYNSPLHF. DNA of the CDR3: TGCGCCAGCAGCTACGGACAGGGCGACTCCTATAATTCACCCCTCCACTTT. Drawing the rest from reference TRBV5-1 and TRBJ1-6, the complete variable domain is KAGVTQTPRYLIKTRGQQVTLSCSPISGHRSVSWYQQTPGQGLQFLFEYFSETQRNKGNFPGRFSGRQFSNSRSEMNVSTLELGDSALYLCASSYGQGDSYNSPLHFGNGTRLTVT.

This clone came up a few times. The CDR3 protein is CASRYTHSNTGELFF. The CDR3 DNA reads as TGTGCCAGCAGATACACACACTCGAACACCGGGGAGCTGTTTTTT. This chain joins TRBV6-5 and TRBJ2-2; D ambiguous. Deletions cut 6 bases from V and 0 bases from J, with 11 bases between. Germline CDR1 MNHEY, CDR2 SVGAGI. This CDR3 spans 15 amino acids.

The chain uses TRBV5-5 and TRBJ2-7; D possibly corresponds to TRBD2 (7 bases). Deletions cut 6 bases from V and 6 bases from J, with 22 bases between. Looked up from germline, CDR1 is SGHKS and CDR2 is YYEKEE (reference sequence). The CDR3 extends over 15 amino acids. CDR3 in amino acids: CASKLGGTPFREQYF. As DNA, the CDR3 is TGTGCCAGCAAGCTGGGGGGGACACCCTTCCGCGAGCAGTACTTC.

The chain combines TRBV18 with TRBJ1-1; D uncertain. Per the germline V gene, CDR1 is KGHSH and CDR2 is LQKENI. Between the trimmed V and J ends, which lost 0 bases and 4 bases, there was a span of 6 bases. This CDR3 is built from 13 residues. CDR3 bases: TGTGCCAGCTCACCACCCGTTAGCACTGAAGCTTTCTTT. Its translation is CASSPPVSTEAFF.

This clone was observed a few times. The V call is TRBV10-1, the J call TRBJ1-1; 11 bases agree with TRBD1. The trim removed 6 bases at V and 11 bases at J, leaving 2 bases unmatched. The CDR3 contains 11 residues. Germline V lookup: CDR1 WNHNN, CDR2 SYGVQD (reference sequence). This chain's CDR3 is CASRGQGAAFF. The CDR3 nucleotides are TGCGCCAGCAGAGGACAGGGGGCTGCTTTCTTT.

V and J are TRBV6-5 and TRBJ1-2; TRBD1 is a possible D gene (6 bases). CDR3 length: 13 residues. From germline, CDR1 is MNHEY and CDR2 SVGAGI. V lost 1 base and J 5 bases, leaving 8 bases between the germline ends. The CDR3 loop is CASSYFGQYGYTF. In nucleotides, the CDR3 is TGTGCCAGCAGTTACTTTGGACAGTATGGCTACACCTTC.

V and J are TRBV6-5 and TRBJ2-7, with 8 positions matching TRBD1. Germline V gene lookup returns CDR1 MNHEY and CDR2 SVGAGI. This CDR3 contains 14 residues. The junction had 6 bases not matched to a gene; V was cut back by 6 bases and J by 2 bases. Here the CDR3 reads CASRIGQGAYEQYF. The CDR3 DNA sequence: TGTGCCAGCAGAATCGGACAGGGCGCCTACGAGCAGTACTTC.

The chain carries TRBV5-8 and TRBJ2-7; 7 bases map to TRBD1. The CDR3 contains 15 residues. Germline V gives CDR1 SGHTS, CDR2 YDEGEE. Unmatched junction bases numbered 5, after V lost 1 base and J lost 1 base. As DNA, the CDR3 is TGTGCCAGCAGCTTGCCGCCGACAGGGTCCTACGAGCAGTACTTC. It codes for CASSLPPTGSYEQYF.

This clone was observed once. The CDR3 sequence is CASSLGAARANEKLFF. The CDR3 DNA sequence: TGCGCCAGCAGCTTGGGGGCAGCGCGGGCTAATGAAAAACTGTTTTTT. The rearrangement uses TRBV5-1 and TRBJ1-4; no firm D call. The germline V and J ends were trimmed by 0 bases and 3 bases, with 12 bases remaining between them. The germline V gene has CDR1 SGHRS and CDR2 YFSETQ. This CDR3 comprises 16 residues.

This chain uses TRBV28 with TRBJ2-7, with TRBD2 as a possible D gene (6 bases). The CDR3 spans 18 residues. The ends were cut back, 3 bases at V and 0 bases at J, with 21 bases in the middle. Germline lookup yields CDR1 MDHEN and CDR2 SYDVKM. This chain's CDR3 is CASSFSPLKRASSYEQYF. The CDR3 DNA is TGTGCCAGCAGTTTTTCCCCCCTCAAGCGGGCTAGCTCCTACGAGCAGTACTTC.

The chain combines TRBV7-8 with TRBJ2-2; possible D gene TRBD2, 6 bases. The CDR3 spans 16 residues. Trimming pared 5 bases from V and 4 bases from J, leaving 17 bases between. Germline V lookup: CDR1 SGHVS, CDR2 FQNEAQ. In DNA, the CDR3 is TGTGCCAGCAGCGGGAGGACGTGGGGAGGCACCGGGGAGCTGTTTTTT. Translated, it gives CASSGRTWGGTGELFF.

The chain uses TRBV6-1 and TRBJ2-5; 10 bases are shared with TRBD2. This CDR3 contains 15 residues. V was clipped by 6 bases and J by 4 bases; unmatched bases: 8. The germline CDR1 and CDR2 sequences are MNHNS and SASEGT. Here the CDR3 DNA reads TGTGCCAGCAGGAGGTCTAGCGGGGGTGGAGAGACCCAGTACTTC. This codes for CASRRSSGGGETQYF.

The CDR3 DNA reads as TGTGCCAGCAGCGGTCGCCGGCACTATGGCTACACCTTC. Protein: CASSGRRHYGYTF. V gene TRBV7-2 combines with J gene TRBJ1-2; no reliable D call. The CDR3 runs to 13 residues. Germline V gene sequence: CDR1 SGHTA, CDR2 FQGNSA. Trimming shortened V by 5 bases and J by 3 bases, and 10 bases separated the two germline ends.

The CDR3 reads CASSLGTGHAKNIQYF. The CDR3 region has the DNA TGCGCCAGCAGCCTCGGGACAGGACATGCCAAAAACATTCAGTACTTC. V gene TRBV4-1 combines with J gene TRBJ2-4, with 8 bases aligning to TRBD1. After removal of 4 bases from V and 1 base from J, the junction contained 6 bases not matched to a gene. CDR1 is MGHRA, CDR2 YSYEKL, per germline. The CDR3 covers 16 residues.

V usage is TRBV11-2 and J usage is TRBJ1-4; TRBD1 agrees at 11 bases. The germline gives CDR1 SGHAT, CDR2 FQNNGV. V gave up 4 bases and J gave up 0 bases; unmatched junction bases: 1. The CDR3 is 16 residues long. The CDR3 bases are TGTGCCAGCAGCTGGACAGGGGGCGCAACTAATGAAAAACTGTTTTTT. Its protein product is CASSWTGGATNEKLFF.

The genes are TRBV2 and TRBJ2-5; maybe TRBD2 (6 bases). With 0 bases removed from V and 7 bases from J, the gap between germline ends came to 9 bases. Looked up from germline, CDR1 is SNHLY and CDR2 is FYNNEI. The CDR3 runs to 13 residues. CDR3 DNA sequence: TGTGCCAGCAGTGAAGCACCTAGCGCGACCCAGTACTTC. This codes for CASSEAPSATQYF.

This clone was seen more than once but under ten times. This rearrangement joins TRBV2 to TRBJ1-4, with D hard to call. The CDR3 is 15 amino acids. Germline CDR1 and CDR2: SNHLY and FYNNEI. V lost 10 bases to trimming and J lost 0 bases, with 15 bases between them. The CDR3 is CATQVGLTTNEKLFF. As DNA, the CDR3 is TGTGCCACTCAAGTAGGGCTAACAACTAATGAAAAACTGTTTTTT.

V usage is TRBV5-1 and J usage is TRBJ2-7; TRBD1 might be the D (5 bases). V dropped 0 bases and J dropped 4 bases, with 20 bases sitting between them. This CDR3 has 17 residues. The germline V gene has CDR1 SGHRS and CDR2 YFSETQ. The CDR3: CASSLATRVPLLYEQYF. DNA of the CDR3: TGCGCCAGCAGCTTGGCTACCAGGGTACCTCTTCTTTACGAGCAGTACTTC.

The rearrangement uses TRBV6-5 and TRBJ2-1; TRBD2 matches at 9 bases. V lost 7 bases to trimming and J lost 6 bases; unmatched junction nucleotides: 7. The CDR3 loop spans 14 amino acids. Germline values: CDR1 MNHEY, CDR2 SVGAGI. The CDR3 reads CASTEVAGVNEQFF. CDR3 sequence (DNA): TGTGCCAGCACCGAAGTAGCGGGGGTCAATGAGCAGTTCTTC.

This chain joins TRBV7-6 and TRBJ2-7; TRBD1 matches 9 bases. The CDR3 has 18 residues. V shed 3 bases, J shed 2 bases, and the junction held 14 bases outside the gene matches. Germline lookup yields CDR1 SGHVS and CDR2 FNYEAQ. DNA for the CDR3: TGTGCCAGCAGCTTGGTAACCTCGGGACAGGGCAGAACCTACGAGCAGTACTTC. It is translated as CASSLVTSGQGRTYEQYF.

The rearrangement links TRBV9 to TRBJ2-5; TRBD2 might be the D (5 bases). CDR3 length: 12 residues. Germline lookup yields CDR1 SGDLS and CDR2 YYNGEE. V lost 5 bases and J 2 bases, leaving 7 bases between the germline ends. CDR3 nucleotide sequence: TGTGCCAGCAGTCGGGGACAAGAGACCCAGTACTTC. This gives the protein CASSRGQETQYF.